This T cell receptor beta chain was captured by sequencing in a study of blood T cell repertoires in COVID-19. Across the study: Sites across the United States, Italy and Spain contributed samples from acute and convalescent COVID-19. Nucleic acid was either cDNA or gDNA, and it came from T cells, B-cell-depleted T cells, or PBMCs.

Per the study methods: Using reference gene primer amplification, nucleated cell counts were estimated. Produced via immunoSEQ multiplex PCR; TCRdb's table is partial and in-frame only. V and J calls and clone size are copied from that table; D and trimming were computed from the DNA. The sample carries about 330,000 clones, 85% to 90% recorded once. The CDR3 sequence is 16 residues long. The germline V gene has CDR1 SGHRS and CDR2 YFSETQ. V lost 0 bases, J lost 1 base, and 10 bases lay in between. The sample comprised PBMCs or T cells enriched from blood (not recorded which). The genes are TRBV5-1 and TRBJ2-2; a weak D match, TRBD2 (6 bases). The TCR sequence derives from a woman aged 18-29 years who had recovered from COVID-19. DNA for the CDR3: TGCGCCAGCAGCTTGGCGAGGGACTTGAACACCGGGGAGCTGTTTTTT. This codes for CASSLARDLNTGELFF.